This entry lists 5 T cell receptor beta chains sequenced from one sample in a study of T cells in Graves' hyperthyroidism and ophthalmopathy. Amplified TCR beta CDR3 regions came from RNA transcripts. In the first-round RT-PCR of the TCR CDR3, the HTBI primer set was used. TCRdb independently ran MiXCR on the multiplex PCR reads; one entry per CDR3 protein. Of approximately 300,000 distinct CDR3 sequences in the sample, about 15% were seen once. Sequenced input: blood. Receptors originate from a man aged 25-45 years with Graves' hyperthyroidism.

The CDR3 loop is CSVDVQSEYGYTF. For the CDR3, the DNA is TGCAGCGTAGACGTACAGAGCGAATATGGCTACACCTTC. J is TRBJ1-2 and V is TRBV29-1, with D hard to call. Germline CDR1 is SQVTM and CDR2 is ANQGSEA. V lost 6 bases, J lost 5 bases, and 16 bases lay in between. CDR3 length: 13 residues.

This clonotype came up a few times. The CDR3: CASSMMGEAFF. Written as DNA, the CDR3 is TGTGCCAGTAGTATGATGGGGGAAGCTTTCTTT. J is TRBJ1-1 and V is TRBV19, with no clear D. The V end lost 3 bases, the J end lost 8 bases, and 7 bases lay between the germline ends. CDR1 and CDR2 from the germline V gene are LNHDA and SQIVND (reference sequence). CDR3 length: 11 amino acids. Using reference TRBV19 and TRBJ1-1 for the parts outside the CDR3, the full variable domain is DGGITQSPKYLFRKEGQNVTLSCEQNLNHDAMYWYRQDPGQGLRLIYYSQIVNDFQKGDIAEGYSVSREKKESFPLTVTSAQKNPTAFYLCASSMMGEAFFGQGTRLTVV.

In its sample, this clonotype was seen many times. V usage is TRBV30 and J usage is TRBJ1-1; D is unclear. Trimming took off 3 bases at V and 6 bases at J, with 11 bases between the two ends. Germline V gives CDR1 GTSNPN, CDR2 SVGIG (reference sequence). CDR3 length: 12 residues. CDR3 protein: CAWRGRSAEAFF. The CDR3, as DNA: TGTGCCTGGAGGGGCAGGTCGGCTGAAGCTTTCTTT.

The CDR3 spells CASSEPGLAYNEQFF. The DNA for the CDR3 is TGTGCCAGCAGTGAACCGGGACTAGCCTACAATGAGCAGTTCTTC. The gene calls are TRBV25-1 and TRBJ2-1, with 8 bases aligning to TRBD2. V shed 2 bases, J shed 2 bases, and the junction held 2 bases outside the gene matches. The CDR3 loop spans 15 amino acids. CDR1 and CDR2 from the germline V gene are MGHDK and SYGVNS.

This clonotype was detected many times. This chain joins TRBV20-1 and TRBJ2-3; 7 nucleotides line up with TRBD1. V lost 5 bases and J lost 6; bases outside the gene matches: 8. Germline V gives CDR1 DFQATT, CDR2 SNEGSKA (reference sequence). The CDR3 runs 13 residues. CDR3 region: CSAASLTGDTQYF. The CDR3 bases are TGCAGTGCTGCCTCCCTGACAGGGGATACGCAGTATTTT.